A single sample gave rise to the 2 T cell receptor beta chains below, sequenced in a study of blood T cell repertoires in COVID-19. Measured with immunoSEQ multiplex PCR; TCRdb has only the in-frame clones, and not every one. The sample consists of hundreds of thousands of clones, 80% to 90% of them appearing once. The sequenced sample consisted of PBMCs or T cells enriched from blood (not recorded which). The origin of the receptors is a man aged 25-45 years who had recovered from COVID-19.

This chain links TRBV12-3 or TRBV12-4 with TRBJ1-1; D unresolved. V was pared by 3 bases and J by 9 bases, with 8 bases between. There are 11 residues in the CDR3. DNA of the CDR3: TGTGCCAGCAGTTTTGGGCGCCAAGCTTTCTTT. Protein: CASSFGRQAFF.

The J gene is TRBJ1-1, the V gene TRBV2; D ambiguous. This CDR3 contains 12 residues. Germline V gene data show CDR1 as SNHLY and CDR2 as FYNNEI. Trimming pared 5 bases from V and 6 bases from J, leaving 10 bases between. The CDR3 loop is CASSLQNSEAFF. The CDR3 DNA sequence: TGTGCCAGCAGTTTACAAAATTCTGAAGCTTTCTTT.